The sequence of this TCR beta chain was determined in a study of T cell responses to AZD1222 COVID-19 vaccine. Findings of the study overall: The breadth and depth of Spike-specific TCRs increased once two AZD1222 doses had been given. Nearly half of spike-specific TCRs reportedly target unmutated variant regions. Dominant CD4 TCR responses targeted spike regions 160-218 and 743-854. Clonal diversity was possibly underestimated; the donors were predominantly white British and more often female.

In the case of this clone: Its antigen is unidentified.

The protocol was immunoSEQ multiplex PCR, while the TCRdb copy is restricted to in-frame clones and leaves out a portion. This table has 120,000 to 150,000 clones, around 88% appearing once. CDR1 and CDR2 (germline): MDHEN, SYDVKM. This CDR3 spans 14 amino acids. V lost 6 bases, J lost 0 bases, and 12 bases lay in between. The receptor was derived from an adult in good health. This chain uses TRBV28 with TRBJ2-7, with D unresolved. The sequencing used peripheral blood, collected on day 0 of AZD1222 vaccination. The CDR3 coding sequence is TGTGCCAGCAGATCCGGGTCGAGCTCCTACGAGCAGTACTTC. This codes for CASRSGSSSYEQYF. Based on the CDR3 plus reference TRBV28 and TRBJ2-7, the full variable domain is DVKVTQSSRYLVKRTGEKVFLECVQDMDHENMFWYRQDPGLGLRLIYFSYDVKMKEKGDIPEGYSVSREKKERFSLILESASTNQTSMYLCASRSGSSSYEQYFGPGTRLTVT.